This T cell receptor beta chain was identified in a study of response to subunit inactivated influenza vaccine. Study-level results: Each seasonal flu vaccination may recruit only limited new T cells, authors suggested.

Trimming shortened V by 4 bases and J by 2 bases, and 11 bases separated the two germline ends. The CDR3 has 14 amino acids. Per the germline V gene, CDR1 is SEHNR and CDR2 is FQNEAQ (reference sequence). Each CDR3 protein is one row after TCRdb ran MiXCR on the RT-PCR reads. The data show about 310,000 distinct CDR3 sequences, about 20% seen once. This clonotype appeared a single time. Its specificity is not known. This receptor was taken from a man in his fifties or sixties who received an inactivated influenza vaccine. This specimen consisted of PBMCs from blood, obtained around 22 months after vaccination. The chain is built from TRBV7-9 and TRBJ2-5; D not certain. CDR3 loop: CASSYSSLQETQYF. For the CDR3, the DNA is TGTGCCAGCAGCTACTCAAGTCTACAAGAGACCCAGTACTTC.